Presented here are 12 T cell receptor beta chains from one specimen sequenced in a study of blood T cells in healthy people across ages (dated by TCRdb to the mid-2010s). The library was generated by 5' RACE. The sequencer listed for this sample is Illumina HiSeq 2500. The second PCR ran for about 6 to 12 cycles and used a J-beta primer mix along with a sample-barcoded 5' primer. TCRdb reworked the public reads: Q25 trimming with fastp, MiXCR clone assembly, productive beta chains retained. Rows with one shared CDR3 protein collapse into an entry with the most common genes and DNA. The sample contains about 1.7 million distinct CDR3 sequences, about 28% of them found a single time. 7.7% of the sample rests with the top ten. The sample comprised blood. These receptors came from a woman in her thirties in good health.

CDR3: CASSLREYQPQHF. In DNA, the CDR3 is TGTGCCAGCAGTTTAAGGGAATATCAGCCCCAGCATTTT. The chain carries TRBV12-3 or TRBV12-4 and TRBJ1-5; D is unclear. The CDR3 contains 13 residues. V was trimmed by 2 bases and J by 5 bases, leaving 7 bases between them.

In this sample, this clonotype turned up a few times. The chain links TRBV5-5 to TRBJ2-1; 8 bases align to TRBD2. CDR3 length equals 15 residues. Germline values: CDR1 SGHKS, CDR2 YYEKEE (reference sequence). V lost 2 bases and J lost 2; bases outside the gene matches: 3. The CDR3 region is CASSFLLAAYNEQFF. CDR3 nucleotides: TGTGCCAGCAGCTTCTTACTAGCGGCCTACAATGAGCAGTTCTTC.

V and J are TRBV11-2 and TRBJ2-1, with D hard to call. Per the germline V gene, CDR1 is SGHAT and CDR2 is FQNNGV. Between the trimmed V and J ends, which lost 0 bases and 8 bases, there was a span of 14 bases. This CDR3 region has 15 residues. Written as DNA, the CDR3 is TGTGCCAGCAGCTTAGAATTGTTCCCGAGTCATGAGCAGTTCTTC. This codes for CASSLELFPSHEQFF.

This clonotype showed up many times. Here the CDR3 reads CASSQGLALNEQFF. The CDR3 DNA is TGTGCCAGCAGCCAGGGACTAGCATTGAATGAGCAGTTCTTC. This sequence joins TRBV3-1 and TRBJ2-1, with 9 positions matching TRBD2. The V gene's germline CDR1 is LGHDT and CDR2 YNNKEL (reference sequence). Trimming removed 3 bases from V and 7 bases from J; junction bases left unmatched: 4. The CDR3 covers 14 residues.

This rearrangement joins TRBV6-5 to TRBJ2-7; TRBD1 aligns across 9 bases. CDR1 is MNHEY and CDR2 is SVGAGI in the germline V gene. The V and J ends lost 6 bases and 4 bases, in that order; junction bases with no gene match: 7. The CDR3 is 14 amino acids. The CDR3 bases are TGTGCCAGCAGGACGGGACAGGGCGCTTACGAGCAGTACTTC. It encodes CASRTGQGAYEQYF.

The V gene is TRBV20-1, the J gene TRBJ2-3; D not resolved. This CDR3 contains 13 residues. Germline V gene lookup returns CDR1 DFQATT and CDR2 SNEGSKA (reference sequence). V was clipped by 5 bases and J by 3 bases, with 12 bases between them. DNA for the CDR3: TGCAGTGCTGCCCCCCAGACTACAGATACGCAGTATTTT. It codes for CSAAPQTTDTQYF.

This clonotype has just a few counts. The chain is built from TRBV12-3 or TRBV12-4 and TRBJ1-5, with TRBD1 as a possible D gene (6 bases). The CDR3 contains 15 residues. The V end was cut by 5 bases, the J end by 1 base, with 12 bases between. The CDR3 spells CASSAVQGSNQPQHF. CDR3 nucleotide sequence: TGTGCCAGCAGTGCCGTTCAGGGGAGCAATCAGCCCCAGCATTTT.

V gene TRBV7-9 combines with J gene TRBJ2-3; 7 bases are shared with TRBD2. Unmatched junction bases numbered 5, after V lost 7 bases and J lost 4 bases. Germline values: CDR1 SEHNR, CDR2 FQNEAQ (reference sequence). This CDR3 contains 13 residues. As DNA, the CDR3 is TGTGCCAGCAACCTACGGGAGGCAGATACGCAGTATTTT. Translating it yields CASNLREADTQYF. Drawing the rest from reference TRBV7-9 and TRBJ2-3, the complete variable domain is DTGVSQNPRHKITKRGQNVTFRCDPISEHNRLYWYRQTLGQGPEFLTYFQNEAQLEKSRLLSDRFSAERPKGSFSTLEIQRTEQGDSAMYLCASNLREADTQYFGPGTRLTVL.

This clonotype was detected ten times or more. The chain is built from TRBV7-2 and TRBJ2-5, with 9 bases identical to TRBD1. CDR1 and CDR2 (germline): SGHTA, FQGNSA. J lost 4 bases, V lost 3 bases, and 6 bases had no gene match. This CDR3 spans 15 amino acids. In nucleotides, the CDR3 is TGTGCCAGCAGCTTCTTCGACAGGGGGGGAGAGACCCAGTACTTC. This sequence encodes CASSFFDRGGETQYF.

This clonotype turned up a few times. V is TRBV12-3 or TRBV12-4 and J is TRBJ2-1, with D unclear. Trimming cost V 7 bases and J 1 base, with 14 bases left between them. The CDR3 is 15 residues long. The CDR3: CASTLTCNSYNEQFF. Written as DNA, the CDR3 is TGTGCCAGCACCCTTACTTGCAATTCCTACAATGAGCAGTTCTTC.

The chain joins TRBV7-2 to TRBJ1-2, with D possibly TRBD1 on 5 matching bases. Germline lookup yields CDR1 SGHTA and CDR2 FQGNSA. The CDR3 has 12 residues. The V and J ends lost 10 bases and 8 bases respectively, with 17 bases between them. CDR3 sequence (DNA): TGTGCCACCCTTGGCAGGGCGAACGGCTACACCTTC. Translation gives CATLGRANGYTF.

This clonotype was counted many times. This sequence joins TRBV9 and TRBJ2-5, with TRBD2 matching 7 bases. Unmatched junction bases numbered 12, after V lost 0 bases and J lost 4 bases. Germline V gene lookup returns CDR1 SGDLS and CDR2 YYNGEE. This CDR3 has 17 residues. The CDR3 nucleotides read TGTGCCAGCAGCGTAGCGGGAGCTAGCGGATTCCCAGAGACCCAGTACTTC. This translates into CASSVAGASGFPETQYF.